Sequencing of this T cell receptor beta chain was carried out in a study of blood T cell repertoires in COVID-19. Germline lookup yields CDR1 MDHEN and CDR2 SYDVKM. The CDR3 is 13 residues long. V was shortened by 3 bases and J by 1 base, with 3 bases between the two germline ends. Some clones are missing from TCRdb's copy, which holds only in-frame ones; the method was immunoSEQ multiplex PCR. Altogether 100,000 or so clones are present, about 85% being singletons, with the ten largest covering around 3.9%. Source material: peripheral blood. The chain has TRBV28 and TRBJ2-2; D remains unclear. The sequence came from a man between 45 and 60 years old with acute or convalescent COVID-19. The CDR3 loop reads CASSFLNTGELFF. DNA of the CDR3: TGTGCCAGCAGTTTTCTGAACACCGGGGAGCTGTTTTTT.